Shown below are 25 T cell receptor beta chains from a single sample sequenced in a study of cytomegalovirus exposure and HLA in healthy donors. PCR employed 60 Vbeta and 13 Jbeta primers. Profiling relied on immunoSEQ multiplex PCR, and the TCRdb table lists in-frame clones only, not all of them. The table records 150,000 to 200,000 clones, around 78% of them present only once. Sequencing input: PBMCs. The receptors come from a man aged 35 to 55 in good health and CMV-seronegative.

The chain uses TRBV19 and TRBJ2-2; tentatively, D is TRBD2 (6 bases). In germline, CDR1 is LNHDA, CDR2 SQIVND (reference sequence). The V end was cut by 6 bases, the J end by 9 bases, with 23 bases between. The CDR3 loop spans 16 amino acids. CDR3 in amino acids: CASSPFYLEGLWELFF. The CDR3, as DNA: TGTGCCAGTAGCCCCTTCTACTTGGAGGGCCTCTGGGAGCTGTTTTTT. The whole variable domain, filled in from reference TRBV19 and TRBJ2-2, reads DGGITQSPKYLFRKEGQNVTLSCEQNLNHDAMYWYRQDPGQGLRLIYYSQIVNDFQKGDIAEGYSVSREKKESFPLTVTSAQKNPTAFYLCASSPFYLEGLWELFFGEGSRLTVL.

The chain recombines TRBV29-1 with TRBJ2-7; 10 bases map to TRBD1. Germline-derived CDR1 and CDR2 are SQVTM and ANQGSEA. After removal of 3 bases from V and 2 bases from J, the junction contained 4 bases not matched to a gene. The CDR3 length is 14 residues. The CDR3 DNA is TGCAGCGTTGAGGAAGGACAGGGGGCCTACGAGCAGTACTTC. This codes for CSVEEGQGAYEQYF.

J is TRBJ2-1 and V is TRBV10-3; TRBD2 aligns across 7 bases. The length of the CDR3 is 13 residues. Germline lookup yields CDR1 ENHRY and CDR2 SYGVKD. The V and J ends lost 3 bases and 9 bases, in that order; junction bases with no gene match: 5. The CDR3: CAISETSAGEQFF. CDR3 nucleotide sequence: TGTGCCATCAGTGAAACTAGCGCTGGTGAGCAGTTCTTC.

In DNA form, the CDR3 reads TGCGCCAGCAGCTTAGGCCGGGACCAAGAGACCCAGTACTTC. This sequence encodes CASSLGRDQETQYF. The chain links TRBV5-1 to TRBJ2-5; no firm D call. Per the germline V gene, CDR1 is SGHRS and CDR2 is YFSETQ. This CDR3 contains 14 residues. V gave up 2 bases and J gave up 0 bases, with 8 bases separating them.

This chain joins TRBV5-1 and TRBJ1-1; possible D gene TRBD1, 5 bases. The CDR3 length is 14 residues. Trimming pared 4 bases from V and 8 bases from J, leaving 18 bases between. Per germline, CDR1 SGHRS and CDR2 YFSETQ. The CDR3 DNA is TGCGCCAGCAGCCTTGGGACTTTCACAGCGGAAGCTTTCTTT. Amino acid sequence: CASSLGTFTAEAFF.

This rearrangement joins TRBV30 to TRBJ2-5; 8 bases are shared with TRBD1. The J segment lost 5 bases and the V segment lost 3 bases, leaving 8 bases of the junction unmatched. This CDR3 region has 14 residues. Germline V gene data show CDR1 as GTSNPN and CDR2 as SVGIG (reference sequence). The CDR3 sequence is CAWRPRGRGETQYF. The DNA for the CDR3 is TGTGCCTGGAGACCCAGGGGGCGCGGGGAGACCCAGTACTTC. The entire variable domain, with the rest obtained from reference TRBV30 and TRBJ2-5, is as follows: SQTIHQWPATLVQPVGSPLSLECTVEGTSNPNLYWYRQAAGRGLQLLFYSVGIGQISSEVPQNLSASRPQDRQFILSSKKLLLSDSGFYLCAWRPRGRGETQYFGPGTRLLVL.

The chain uses TRBV18 and TRBJ1-1, with D maybe TRBD1 (5 bases). The CDR3 has 14 residues. CDR1 is KGHSH, CDR2 LQKENI, per germline. V lost 0 bases and J lost 11, with 16 bases in between. CDR3 sequence: CASSPPGGAGEAFF. Written as DNA, the CDR3 is TGTGCCAGCTCACCACCAGGAGGGGCCGGGGAGGCTTTCTTT.

The chain uses TRBV7-9 and TRBJ2-7; 10 positions match TRBD1. The CDR3 runs 14 residues. With 4 bases clipped from V and 3 bases from J, the junction kept 3 bases outside the gene matches. CDR1 and CDR2 (germline): SEHNR, FQNEAQ (reference sequence). DNA of the CDR3: TGTGCCAGCAGCTCGGGACAGGGGAACTACGAGCAGTACTTC. This translates into CASSSGQGNYEQYF.

This chain connects TRBV2 to TRBJ1-5; 8 bases align to TRBD1. J was trimmed by 2 bases and V by 8 bases; bases with no gene match: 8. The germline gives CDR1 SNHLY, CDR2 FYNNEI. CDR3 length: 15 residues. This chain's CDR3 is CASRPGGAGNQPQHF. For the CDR3, the DNA is TGTGCCAGCCGGCCAGGGGGCGCCGGCAATCAGCCCCAGCATTTT.

This rearrangement joins TRBV27 to TRBJ2-7, with 8 bases matching TRBD1. CDR1 is MNHEY and CDR2 is SMNVEV in the germline V gene (reference sequence). The trim removed 2 bases at V and 7 bases at J, leaving 7 bases unmatched. The CDR3 totals 14 residues. The CDR3 region is CASSLLGQGYEQYF. CDR3 DNA sequence: TGTGCCAGCAGTTTACTTGGACAGGGATATGAGCAGTACTTC.

The chain combines TRBV7-2 with TRBJ2-1; 8 positions match TRBD2. CDR1 is SGHTA and CDR2 is FQGNSA in the germline V gene. V trimming: 1 base; J trimming: 10 bases; junction bases outside the gene matches: 6. The CDR3 consists of 14 residues. The CDR3 sequence: CASSLEAGGREQFF. The CDR3 nucleotides are TGTGCCAGCAGCTTAGAGGCGGGAGGTCGAGAGCAGTTCTTC. Full variable domain (outside the CDR3, taken from reference TRBV7-2 and TRBJ2-1): GAGVSQSPSNKVTEKGKDVELRCDPISGHTALYWYRQSLGQGLEFLIYFQGNSAPDKSGLPSDRFSAERTGGSVSTLTIQRTQQEDSAVYLCASSLEAGGREQFFGPGTRLTVL.

This clone was seen only once. V and J are TRBV6-5 and TRBJ1-2; TRBD1 agrees at 7 bases. V trimming: 2 bases; J trimming: 4 bases; junction bases outside the gene matches: 4. The CDR3 contains 14 residues. Germline assignment: CDR1 MNHEY and CDR2 SVGAGI. The CDR3 nucleotides read TGTGCCAGCAGTTACAACAGGGGAGGCTATGGCTACACCTTC. This sequence encodes CASSYNRGGYGYTF.

The rearrangement joins TRBV19 to TRBJ2-3; D uncertain. From germline, CDR1 is LNHDA and CDR2 SQIVND (reference sequence). The ends were cut back, 1 base at V and 8 bases at J, with 16 bases in the middle. This CDR3 region has 15 residues. The CDR3 protein is CASSIGLSVPGTQYF. The DNA of the CDR3 is TGTGCCAGTAGTATAGGACTCTCTGTTCCTGGTACGCAGTATTTT.

V and J are TRBV5-1 and TRBJ2-5; 16 nucleotides agree with TRBD2. CDR3 length equals 18 residues. The germline V gene has CDR1 SGHRS and CDR2 YFSETQ. The ends lost 4 bases at V and 1 base at J; junction bases unmatched: 7. In DNA, the CDR3 is TGCGCCAGCAGCCCCGGGACTAGCGGGAGGGCGTCCCAAGAGACCCAGTACTTC. This translates into CASSPGTSGRASQETQYF.

Points on this clone: The same CDR3 is also encoded by other DNA sequences in this sample. The rearrangement joins TRBV5-4 to TRBJ2-3, with 7 bases lining up with TRBD2. The CDR3 contains 15 residues. Germline V gives CDR1 SGHNT, CDR2 YYREEE (reference sequence). Trimming at V came to 1 base and at J to 0 bases, leaving 2 bases not matched to a gene. The DNA for the CDR3 is TGTGCCAGCAGCTTGAGCGGGACTAGCACAGATACGCAGTATTTT. It yields the protein CASSLSGTSTDTQYF.

The V and J genes are TRBV7-2 and TRBJ2-3; the D gene is possibly TRBD2 (6 bases). V was clipped by 4 bases and J by 4 bases, with 18 bases between them. There are 16 residues in the CDR3. CDR1 is SGHTA and CDR2 is FQGNSA in the germline V gene. The CDR3 protein is CASSYSGRRAADTQYF. In nucleotides, the CDR3 is TGTGCCAGCAGCTATTCGGGGAGGAGGGCCGCAGATACGCAGTATTTT.

This chain links TRBV10-3 with TRBJ2-3; D uncertain. Germline values: CDR1 ENHRY, CDR2 SYGVKD. Trimming cost V 3 bases and J 0 bases, with 7 bases left between them. The CDR3 totals 14 residues. CDR3 protein: CAISERESTDTQYF. DNA of the CDR3: TGTGCCATCAGTGAAAGAGAAAGCACAGATACGCAGTATTTT.

The rearrangement joins TRBV7-9 to TRBJ2-5; TRBD1 aligns across 7 bases. V gave up 3 bases and J gave up 4 bases; unmatched junction bases: 2. CDR3 size: 13 residues. The germline V gene has CDR1 SEHNR and CDR2 FQNEAQ (reference sequence). The CDR3 loop reads CASSFRTGETQYF. As DNA, the CDR3 is TGTGCCAGCAGCTTCCGGACAGGAGAGACCCAGTACTTC.

The gene calls are TRBV28 and TRBJ2-2; 8 bases line up with TRBD2. The CDR3 is 16 residues long. Germline CDR1 MDHEN, CDR2 SYDVKM. Trimming at V came to 6 bases and at J to 3 bases, leaving 9 bases not matched to a gene. CDR3 amino acids: CASRIQSGSDTGELFF. CDR3 nucleotide sequence: TGTGCCAGCAGAATACAAAGCGGGAGTGACACCGGGGAGCTGTTTTTT.

The rearrangement joins TRBV27 to TRBJ2-2; tentative D call: TRBD1 (6 bases). Germline V gene data show CDR1 as MNHEY and CDR2 as SMNVEV (reference sequence). The V gene lost 5 bases and the J gene lost 1 base, with 11 bases spanning the gap. The CDR3 runs 15 residues. DNA of the CDR3: TGTGCCAGCAGTAAGGGGACATTGAACACCGGGGAGCTGTTTTTT. Translation gives CASSKGTLNTGELFF.

Details on this clone: In this CDR3 the conserved last residue, phenylalanine or tryptophan, is missing, so a read error is likely. The DNA is left out, because the CDR3 cannot be placed on it with certainty; the CDR3 is given as TCRdb lists it. This chain links TRBV14 with TRBJ2-7; the table's TRBD1 call for D was not verified on the DNA. CDR1 SGHDN and CDR2 FVKESK come from the germline V gene. Inclusive of both ends, the CDR3 amounts to 12 amino acids. This CDR3 is CASSQTRITCRL.

This chain links TRBV2 with TRBJ1-1; TRBD1 matches 9 bases. Trimming took 1 base from V and 4 from J; bases not matched to a gene: 7. This CDR3 is built from 16 residues. Germline values: CDR1 SNHLY, CDR2 FYNNEI. CDR3 sequence reads: CASSEGTGALITEAFF. The CDR3 DNA is TGTGCCAGCAGTGAAGGGACAGGGGCCCTGATCACTGAAGCTTTCTTT. Based on the CDR3 plus reference TRBV2 and TRBJ1-1, the full variable domain is EPEVTQTPSHQVTQMGQEVILRCVPISNHLYFYWYRQILGQKVEFLVSFYNNEISEKSEIFDDQFSVERPDGSNFTLKIRSTKLEDSAMYFCASSEGTGALITEAFFGQGTRLTVV.

This clone was detected only once. This rearrangement joins TRBV27 to TRBJ2-7; tentative D call: TRBD2 (6 bases). CDR3 length: 14 amino acids. The germline V gene has CDR1 MNHEY and CDR2 SMNVEV (reference sequence). Trimming removed 7 bases from V and 3 bases from J, with 16 bases in between. The CDR3 bases are TGTGCCAGCAAAAAGTCTGGGACTTACTACGAGCAGTACTTC. Translated: CASKKSGTYYEQYF.

The chain couples TRBV7-2 to TRBJ2-7, with 10 bases fitting TRBD2. This CDR3 has 15 residues. After removal of 1 base from V and 6 bases from J, the junction contained 6 bases not matched to a gene. Per the germline V gene, CDR1 is SGHTA and CDR2 is FQGNSA. This CDR3 is CASSLDLAGAVEQYF. DNA for the CDR3: TGTGCCAGCAGCTTAGACCTAGCGGGAGCTGTCGAGCAGTACTTC.

The genes are TRBV27 and TRBJ2-3; either TRBD1 or TRBD2 may fit D (10 bases each). The germline V gene has CDR1 MNHEY and CDR2 SMNVEV (reference sequence). The CDR3 runs to 21 residues. V gave up 3 bases and J gave up 3 bases, with 31 bases separating them. The CDR3 DNA sequence: TGTGCCAGCAGTTTCCCCCCGACAGGGGGCCAGCGGGAGGGGGGGACAGATACGCAGTATTTT. This gives the protein CASSFPPTGGQREGGTDTQYF.